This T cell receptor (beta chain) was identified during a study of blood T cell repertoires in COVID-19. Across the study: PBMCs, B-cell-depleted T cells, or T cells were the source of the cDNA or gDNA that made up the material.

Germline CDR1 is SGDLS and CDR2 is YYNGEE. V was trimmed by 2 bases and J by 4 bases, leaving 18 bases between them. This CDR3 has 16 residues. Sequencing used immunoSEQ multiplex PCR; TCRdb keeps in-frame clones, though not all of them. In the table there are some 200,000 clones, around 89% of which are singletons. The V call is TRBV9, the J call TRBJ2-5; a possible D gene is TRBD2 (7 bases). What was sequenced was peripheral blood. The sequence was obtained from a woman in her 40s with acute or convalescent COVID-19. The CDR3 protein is CASSVSTGGRGETQYF. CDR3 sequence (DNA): TGTGCCAGCAGCGTGTCTACGGGGGGCCGGGGAGAGACCCAGTACTTC.